Detailed here is one T cell receptor beta chain. The sample originates from a study of shared clonotypes between healthy human individuals. Each subset's genomic DNA was shared equally among a number of immunoSEQ plates. Sequenced by immunoSEQ multiplex PCR; TCRdb stores in-frame clones only, minus some. The table includes roughly 500,000 clones, approximately 80% detected once. The donors, healthy adults who were HIV-negative, had experienced no recent acute infections or vaccinations. The origin of this receptor is a woman aged 40 to 50 in good health. Some clones in this sample may be carry-over from other donors' samples. The specimen was PBMCs.

The CDR3 coding sequence is TGTGCCAGCAGCTTAAGAAGACTAGCGGGGCGAGATACGCAGTATTTT. Protein product: CASSLRRLAGRDTQYF. V gene TRBV11-1 combines with J gene TRBJ2-3; 11 bases are a match to TRBD2. The V gene end was trimmed by 2 bases and the J gene end by 5 bases; junction bases not matched to a gene: 6. This CDR3 spans 16 amino acids. Germline assignment: CDR1 SGHAT and CDR2 FQDESV (reference sequence).